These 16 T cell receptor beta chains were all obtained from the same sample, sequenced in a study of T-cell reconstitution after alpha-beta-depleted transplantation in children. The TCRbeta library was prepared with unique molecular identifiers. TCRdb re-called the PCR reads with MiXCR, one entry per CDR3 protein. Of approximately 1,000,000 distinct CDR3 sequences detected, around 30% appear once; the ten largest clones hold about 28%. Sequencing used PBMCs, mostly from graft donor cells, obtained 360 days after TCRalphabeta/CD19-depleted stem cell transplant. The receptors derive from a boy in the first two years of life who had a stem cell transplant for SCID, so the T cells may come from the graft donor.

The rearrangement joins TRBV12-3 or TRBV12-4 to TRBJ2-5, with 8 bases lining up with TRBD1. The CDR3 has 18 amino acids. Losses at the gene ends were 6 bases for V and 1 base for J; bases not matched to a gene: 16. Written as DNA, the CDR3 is TGTGCCAGCAGCCACCGGACAGGGTGGGTGCAGGGCCAAGAGACCCAGTACTTC. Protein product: CASSHRTGWVQGQETQYF.

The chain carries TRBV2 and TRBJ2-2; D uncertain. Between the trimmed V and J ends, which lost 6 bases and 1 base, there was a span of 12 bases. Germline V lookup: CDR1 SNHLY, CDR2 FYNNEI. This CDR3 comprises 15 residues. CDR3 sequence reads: CASRPDPLNTGELFF. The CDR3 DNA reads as TGTGCCAGCAGGCCTGACCCTCTGAACACCGGGGAGCTGTTTTTT.

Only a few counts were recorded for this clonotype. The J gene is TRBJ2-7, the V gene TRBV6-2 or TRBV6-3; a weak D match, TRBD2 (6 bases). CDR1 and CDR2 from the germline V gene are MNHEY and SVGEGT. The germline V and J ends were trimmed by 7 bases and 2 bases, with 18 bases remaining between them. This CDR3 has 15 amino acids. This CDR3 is CASTQHGGPTYEQYF. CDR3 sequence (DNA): TGTGCCAGCACCCAACACGGGGGACCTACCTACGAGCAGTACTTC.

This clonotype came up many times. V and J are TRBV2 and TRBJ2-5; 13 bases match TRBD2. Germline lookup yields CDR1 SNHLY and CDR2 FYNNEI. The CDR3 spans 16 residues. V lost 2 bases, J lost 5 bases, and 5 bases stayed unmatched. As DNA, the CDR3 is TGTGCCAGCAGTGAACTCGGACTAGCGGGGGACGAGACCCAGTACTTC. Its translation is CASSELGLAGDETQYF.

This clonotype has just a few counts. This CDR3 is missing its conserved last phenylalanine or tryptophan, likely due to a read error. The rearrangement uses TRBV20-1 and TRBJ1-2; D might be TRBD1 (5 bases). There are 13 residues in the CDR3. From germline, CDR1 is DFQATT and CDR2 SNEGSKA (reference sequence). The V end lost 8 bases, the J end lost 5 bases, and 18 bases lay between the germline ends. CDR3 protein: CSPSTVLGYGYTL. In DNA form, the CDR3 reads TGCAGTCCCTCGACAGTGCTAGGGTATGGCTACACCCTC.

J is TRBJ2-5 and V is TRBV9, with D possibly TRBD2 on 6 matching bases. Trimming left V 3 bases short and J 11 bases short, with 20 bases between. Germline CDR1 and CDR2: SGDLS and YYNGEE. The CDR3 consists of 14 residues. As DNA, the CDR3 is TGTGCCAGCAGCGGGACCTCTAAGCGGGTAAAGCAGTACTTC. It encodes CASSGTSKRVKQYF.

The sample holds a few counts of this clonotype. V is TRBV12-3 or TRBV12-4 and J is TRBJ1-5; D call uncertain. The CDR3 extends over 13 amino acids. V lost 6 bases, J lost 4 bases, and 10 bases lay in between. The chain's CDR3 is CASSQDQNQPQHF. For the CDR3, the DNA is TGTGCCAGCAGCCAGGACCAAAATCAGCCCCAGCATTTT.

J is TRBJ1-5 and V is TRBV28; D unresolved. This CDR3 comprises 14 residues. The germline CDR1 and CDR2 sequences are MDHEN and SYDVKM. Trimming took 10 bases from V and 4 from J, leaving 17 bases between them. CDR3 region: CATILSGYNQPQHF. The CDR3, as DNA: TGTGCCACCATACTTAGCGGATATAATCAGCCCCAGCATTTT.

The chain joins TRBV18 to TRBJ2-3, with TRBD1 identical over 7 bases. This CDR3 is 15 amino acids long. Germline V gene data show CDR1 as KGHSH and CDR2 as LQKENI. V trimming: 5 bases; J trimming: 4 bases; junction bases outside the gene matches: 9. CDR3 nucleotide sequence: TGTGCCAGCTCATCCCAGACAGGGTCAGCAGATACGCAGTATTTT. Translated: CASSSQTGSADTQYF.

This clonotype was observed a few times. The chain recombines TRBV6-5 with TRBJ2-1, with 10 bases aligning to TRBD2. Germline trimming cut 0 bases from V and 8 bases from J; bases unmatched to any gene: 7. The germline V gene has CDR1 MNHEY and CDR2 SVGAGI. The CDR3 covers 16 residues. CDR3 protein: CASSYSGSGGADEQFF. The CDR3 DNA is TGTGCCAGCAGTTACTCTGGGAGCGGGGGGGCGGATGAGCAGTTCTTC.

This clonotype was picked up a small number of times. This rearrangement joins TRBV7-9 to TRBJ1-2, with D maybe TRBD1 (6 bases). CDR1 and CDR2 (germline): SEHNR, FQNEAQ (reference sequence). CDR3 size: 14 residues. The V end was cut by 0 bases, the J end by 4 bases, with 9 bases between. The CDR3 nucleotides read TGTGCCAGCAGCTTAGCGCCAGGGGCCTATGGCTACACCTTC. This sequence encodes CASSLAPGAYGYTF.

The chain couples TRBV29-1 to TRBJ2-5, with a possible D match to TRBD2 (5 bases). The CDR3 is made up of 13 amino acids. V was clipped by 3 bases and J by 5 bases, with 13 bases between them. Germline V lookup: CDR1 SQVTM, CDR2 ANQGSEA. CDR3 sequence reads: CSVDLRGWETQYF. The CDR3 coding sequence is TGCAGCGTTGACCTCCGGGGTTGGGAGACCCAGTACTTC. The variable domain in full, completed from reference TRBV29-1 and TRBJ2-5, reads SAVISQKPSRDICQRGTSLTIQCQVDSQVTMMFWYRQQPGQSLTLIATANQGSEATYESGFVIDKFPISRPNLTFSTLTVSNMSPEDSSIYLCSVDLRGWETQYFGPGTRLLVL.

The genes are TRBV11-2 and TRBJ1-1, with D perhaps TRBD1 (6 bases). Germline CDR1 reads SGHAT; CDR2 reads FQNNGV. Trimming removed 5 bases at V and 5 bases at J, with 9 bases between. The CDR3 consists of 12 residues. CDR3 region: CASSPGVTEAFF. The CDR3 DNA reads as TGTGCCAGCAGCCCAGGGGTGACTGAAGCTTTCTTT.

CDR3 region: CASSNPTGQFNSPLHF. The CDR3 region has the DNA TGTGCCAGCAGTAACCCGACGGGACAGTTTAATTCACCCCTCCACTTT. V usage is TRBV12-3 or TRBV12-4 and J usage is TRBJ1-6; 7 nucleotides align to TRBD1. The length of the CDR3 is 16 residues. V dropped 5 bases and J dropped 6; count of bases not matched to a gene: 10.

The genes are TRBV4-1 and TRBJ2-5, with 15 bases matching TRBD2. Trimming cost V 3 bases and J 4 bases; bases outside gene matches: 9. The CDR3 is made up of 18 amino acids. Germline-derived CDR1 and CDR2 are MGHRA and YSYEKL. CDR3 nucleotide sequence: TGCGCCAGCAGCCACCAAGTGGGACTAGCGGGGGGTACAGAGACCCAGTACTTC. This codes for CASSHQVGLAGGTETQYF.

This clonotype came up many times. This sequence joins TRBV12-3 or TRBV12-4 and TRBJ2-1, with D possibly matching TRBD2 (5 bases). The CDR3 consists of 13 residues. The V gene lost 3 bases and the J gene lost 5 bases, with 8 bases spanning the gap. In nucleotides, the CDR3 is TGTGCCAGCAGTTTTTCGGGGAACAATGAGCAGTTCTTC. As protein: CASSFSGNNEQFF.